This TCR beta chain was profiled in a study of CD8 T cells in Susac syndrome (dated by TCRdb to about 2019). About the full investigation: The study used repertoire sequencing to test whether antigen drove CD8+ T cell activation and differentiation in Susac syndrome.

RNA was extracted using the RNeasy kit, and about 0.5 to 1 microgram was reverse transcribed with random hexamers. TCR beta CDR3 regions were amplified with the immunoSEQ multiplex PCR assay covering 54 Vbeta and 13 Jbeta segments. PCR amplification bias was corrected by using a synthetic template baseline for primer optimization and computational correction. As for the authors' bioinformatics: Only productive sequences were kept, with reads annotated to V, D and J genes according to IMGT and analyzed in immunoSEQ Analyzer. To calculate clonality, Shannon entropy was normalized by log2 of the number of productive unique sequences and then subtracted from one. For each patient and control, public and private clones were evaluated among the 100 most prevalent clones. Clones were defined as Susac-specific if absent from the healthy and MS cohorts, from some 1,000 published viral clones and from other ImmuneACCESS disease sequences. TCRdb cleaned the public reads at Q25 with fastp, built clones with MiXCR and kept in-frame beta chains. A single entry per CDR3 protein holds the most common genes and DNA from its merged rows. None of the V and J calls come from the authors' own analysis; TCRdb made them. For this sample there are some 180,000 distinct CDR3 sequences; roughly 92% appear just once. The ten largest clones add up to roughly 0.096% of the sample.

The paper's findings and limits, for the study overall: The number of individuals in the TCR sequencing and HLA analysis was recognized as being relatively small.

Inclusive of the bounding cysteine and phenylalanine, the CDR3 is 16 residues long. Solely the CDR3 DNA is kept, with 48 bases framed from the first base. CDR1 and CDR2 are read off the germline V gene as LGHNA and YNFKEQ. V loses 0 bases of germline sequence and J loses 3 bases, and the interval between the two ends is 12 bases. To note about this clonotype: This clone's antigen is unknown. No base quality values were provided; no much bigger clone lies one nucleotide off.

Peripheral blood CD8+ and CD4+ T cells from healthy donors, Susac syndrome patients and multiple sclerosis patients were profiled by high-throughput TCR beta sequencing. Healthy donors were included as age- and sex-matched controls. CD8+ TEMRA cells were enriched by FACS, while bulk CD8+ and CD4+ T cells were purified by magnetic negative isolation. Blood was drawn into EDTA tubes, processed within 24 hours, and PBMCs were isolated by density gradient centrifugation. PBMCs intended for TCR sequencing were cryopreserved in liquid nitrogen and were subsequently thawed in a 37 degrees C water bath. The sorted or isolated CD4+, CD8+ and CD8+ TEMRA cells had a purity of 90% or higher.

The TCR comes from a human donor in good health. In this chain, TRBV4-2 is recombined with TRBJ1-5; the D gene cannot be named for sure. Sequencing input: CD4+ T cells from PBMCs. The CDR3 protein: CASSQDSPPDNQPQHF. DNA sequence: TGTGCCAGCAGCCAAGATTCCCCGCCCGACAATCAGCCCCAGCATTTT.